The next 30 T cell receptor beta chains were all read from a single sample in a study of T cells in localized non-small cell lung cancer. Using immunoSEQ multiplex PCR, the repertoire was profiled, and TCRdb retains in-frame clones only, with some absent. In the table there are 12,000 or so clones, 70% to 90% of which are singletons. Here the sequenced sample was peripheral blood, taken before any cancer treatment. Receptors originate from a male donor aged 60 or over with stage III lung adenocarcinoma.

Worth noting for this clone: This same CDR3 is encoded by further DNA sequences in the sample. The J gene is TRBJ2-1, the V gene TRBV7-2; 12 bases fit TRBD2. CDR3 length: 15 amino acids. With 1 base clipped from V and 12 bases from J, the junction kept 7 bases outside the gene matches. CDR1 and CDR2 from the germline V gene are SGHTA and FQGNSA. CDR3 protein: CASSLDLAGGRAQFF. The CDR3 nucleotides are TGTGCCAGCAGCTTAGATCTAGCGGGGGGGCGGGCGCAGTTCTTC.

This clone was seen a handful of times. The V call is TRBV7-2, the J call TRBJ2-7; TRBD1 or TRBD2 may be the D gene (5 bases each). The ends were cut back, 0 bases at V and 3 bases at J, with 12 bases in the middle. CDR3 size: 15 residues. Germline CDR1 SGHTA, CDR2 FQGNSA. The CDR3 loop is CASSLAGRMGYEQYF. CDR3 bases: TGTGCCAGCAGCTTAGCGGGACGGATGGGCTACGAGCAGTACTTC.

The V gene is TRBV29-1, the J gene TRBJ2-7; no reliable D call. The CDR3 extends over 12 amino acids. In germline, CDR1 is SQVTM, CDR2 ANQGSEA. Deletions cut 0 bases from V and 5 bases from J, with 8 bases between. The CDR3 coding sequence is TGCAGCGTTGAAGATTCCCGGAACGAGCAGTACTTC. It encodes CSVEDSRNEQYF.

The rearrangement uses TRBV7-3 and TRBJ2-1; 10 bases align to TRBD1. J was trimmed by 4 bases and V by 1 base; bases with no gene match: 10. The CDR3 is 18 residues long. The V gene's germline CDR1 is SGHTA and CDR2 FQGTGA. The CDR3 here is CASSLISGDRGPYNEQFF. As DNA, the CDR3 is TGTGCCAGCAGCTTAATATCGGGGGACAGGGGTCCGTACAATGAGCAGTTCTTC.

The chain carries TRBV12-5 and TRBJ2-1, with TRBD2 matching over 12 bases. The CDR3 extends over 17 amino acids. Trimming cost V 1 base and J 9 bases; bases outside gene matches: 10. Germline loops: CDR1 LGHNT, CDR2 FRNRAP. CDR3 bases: TGTGCTAGTGGTTTGGGGTCGACTAGCGGGAGCGGAAGTGAGCAGTTCTTC. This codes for CASGLGSTSGSGSEQFF.

The CDR3 region has the DNA TGTGCCAGCAGCCCACGACAGGGTGGGAGTAATCAGCCCCAGCATTTT. This translates into CASSPRQGGSNQPQHF. This sequence joins TRBV11-3 and TRBJ1-5; TRBD1 agrees at 7 bases. Germline V gene sequence: CDR1 SGHNT, CDR2 YENEEA. The CDR3 has 16 amino acids. V shed 5 bases and J 4 bases; nucleotides not matched to a gene: 11. The full variable domain, in which reference TRBV11-3 and TRBJ1-5 provide the parts outside the CDR3, is EAGVVQSPRYKIIEKKQPVAFWCNPISGHNTLYWYLQNLGQGPELLIRYENEEAVDDSQLPKDRFSAERLKGVDSTLKIQPAELGDSAVYLCASSPRQGGSNQPQHFGDGTRLSIL.

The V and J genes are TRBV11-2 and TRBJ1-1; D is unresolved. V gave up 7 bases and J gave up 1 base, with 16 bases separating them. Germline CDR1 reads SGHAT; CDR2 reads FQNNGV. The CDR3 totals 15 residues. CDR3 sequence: CASTTGGGGNTEAFF. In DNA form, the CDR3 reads TGTGCCAGCACCACCGGAGGAGGCGGGAACACTGAAGCTTTCTTT. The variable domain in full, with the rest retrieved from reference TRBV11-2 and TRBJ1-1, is EAGVAQSPRYKIIEKRQSVAFWCNPISGHATLYWYQQILGQGPKLLIQFQNNGVVDDSQLPKDRFSAERLKGVDSTLKIQPAKLEDSAVYLCASTTGGGGNTEAFFGQGTRLTVV.

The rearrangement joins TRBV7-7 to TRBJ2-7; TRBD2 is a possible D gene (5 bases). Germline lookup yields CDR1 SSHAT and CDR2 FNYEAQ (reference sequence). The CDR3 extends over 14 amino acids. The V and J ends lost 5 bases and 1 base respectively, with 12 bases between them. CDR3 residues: CASSPISGSYEQYF. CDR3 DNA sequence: TGTGCCAGCAGCCCTATATCGGGGTCCTACGAGCAGTACTTC.

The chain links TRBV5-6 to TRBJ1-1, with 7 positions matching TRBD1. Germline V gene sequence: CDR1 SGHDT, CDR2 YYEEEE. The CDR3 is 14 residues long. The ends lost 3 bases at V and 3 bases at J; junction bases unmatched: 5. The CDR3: CASSSQGEHTEAFF. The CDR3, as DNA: TGTGCCAGCAGCTCCCAGGGGGAACACACTGAAGCTTTCTTT.

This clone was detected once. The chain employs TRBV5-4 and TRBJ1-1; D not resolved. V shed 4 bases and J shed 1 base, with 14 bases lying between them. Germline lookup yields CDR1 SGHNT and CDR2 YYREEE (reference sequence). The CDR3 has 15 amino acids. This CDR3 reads CASSPGAESNTEAFF. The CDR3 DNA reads TGTGCCAGCAGCCCCGGAGCGGAATCGAACACTGAAGCTTTCTTT.

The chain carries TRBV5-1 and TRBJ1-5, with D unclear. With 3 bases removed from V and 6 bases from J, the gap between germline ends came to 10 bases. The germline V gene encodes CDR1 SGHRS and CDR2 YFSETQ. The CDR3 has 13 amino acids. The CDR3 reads CASSWDGIQPQHF. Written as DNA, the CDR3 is TGCGCCAGCAGCTGGGATGGGATTCAGCCCCAGCATTTT.

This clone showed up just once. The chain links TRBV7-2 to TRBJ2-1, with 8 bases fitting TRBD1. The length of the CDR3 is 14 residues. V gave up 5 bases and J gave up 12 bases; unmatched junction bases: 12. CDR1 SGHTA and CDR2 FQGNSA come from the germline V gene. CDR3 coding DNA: TGTGCCAGCAGCAAACAGGGGGAGCGGGCTTCGCAGTTCTTC. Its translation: CASSKQGERASQFF.

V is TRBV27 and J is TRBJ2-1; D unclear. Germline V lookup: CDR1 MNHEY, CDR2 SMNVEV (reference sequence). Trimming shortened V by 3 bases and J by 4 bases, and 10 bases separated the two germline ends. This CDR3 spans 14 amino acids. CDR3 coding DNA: TGTGCCAGCAGTTTTGGTGTTTTATACAATGAGCAGTTCTTC. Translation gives CASSFGVLYNEQFF.

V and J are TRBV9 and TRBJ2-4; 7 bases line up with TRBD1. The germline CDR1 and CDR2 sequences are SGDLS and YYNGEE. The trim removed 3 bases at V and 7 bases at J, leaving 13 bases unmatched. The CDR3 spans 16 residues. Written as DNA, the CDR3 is TGTGCCAGCAGCGCGTACGTACAGGGGTTCGGGAACATTCAGTACTTC. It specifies CASSAYVQGFGNIQYF.

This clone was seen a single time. CDR3 protein: CASSQTITEAFF. Here the CDR3 DNA reads TGTGCCAGCAGCCAGACGATCACTGAAGCTTTCTTT. The chain employs TRBV14 and TRBJ1-1, with no clear D. V dropped 3 bases and J dropped 4 bases, with 6 bases sitting between them. Germline V gene data show CDR1 as SGHDN and CDR2 as FVKESK. CDR3 size: 12 residues.

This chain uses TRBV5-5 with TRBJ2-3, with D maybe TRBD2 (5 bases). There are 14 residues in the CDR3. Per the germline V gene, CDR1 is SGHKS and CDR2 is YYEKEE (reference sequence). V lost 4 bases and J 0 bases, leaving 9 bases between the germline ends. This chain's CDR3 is CASSQRTSTDTQYF. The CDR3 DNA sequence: TGTGCCAGCAGCCAACGGACTAGCACAGATACGCAGTATTTT.

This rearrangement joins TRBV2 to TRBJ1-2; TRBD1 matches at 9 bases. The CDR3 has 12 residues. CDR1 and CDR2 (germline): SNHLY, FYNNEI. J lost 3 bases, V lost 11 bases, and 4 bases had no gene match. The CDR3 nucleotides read TGTGCCCGGAGGACAGGGGACTATGGCTACACCTTC. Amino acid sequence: CARRTGDYGYTF.

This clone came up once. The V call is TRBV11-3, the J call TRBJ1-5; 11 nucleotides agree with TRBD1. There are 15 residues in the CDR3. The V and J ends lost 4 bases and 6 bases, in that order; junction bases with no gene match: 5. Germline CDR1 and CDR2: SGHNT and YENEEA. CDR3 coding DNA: TGTGCCAGCAGCTGGGGACAGGGGGTCGGTCAGCCCCAGCATTTT. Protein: CASSWGQGVGQPQHF.

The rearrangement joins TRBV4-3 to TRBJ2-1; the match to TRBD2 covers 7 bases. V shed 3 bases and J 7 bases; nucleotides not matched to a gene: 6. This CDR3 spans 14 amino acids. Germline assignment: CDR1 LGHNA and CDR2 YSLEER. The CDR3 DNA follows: TGCGCCAGCAGCCAGTATCGGGGGGAGAATGAGCAGTTCTTC. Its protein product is CASSQYRGENEQFF.

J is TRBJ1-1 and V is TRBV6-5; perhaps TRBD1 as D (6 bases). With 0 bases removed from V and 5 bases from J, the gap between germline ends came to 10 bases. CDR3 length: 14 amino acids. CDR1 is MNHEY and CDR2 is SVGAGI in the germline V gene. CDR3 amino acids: CASSYSGGATEAFF. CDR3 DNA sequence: TGTGCCAGCAGTTACTCCGGGGGGGCGACTGAAGCTTTCTTT.

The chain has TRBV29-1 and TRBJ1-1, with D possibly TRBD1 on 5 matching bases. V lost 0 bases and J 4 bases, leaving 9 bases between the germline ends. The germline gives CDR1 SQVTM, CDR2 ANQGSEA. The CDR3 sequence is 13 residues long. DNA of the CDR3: TGCAGCGTTGAAGAAGGTAGGGGCACTGAAGCTTTCTTT. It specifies CSVEEGRGTEAFF.

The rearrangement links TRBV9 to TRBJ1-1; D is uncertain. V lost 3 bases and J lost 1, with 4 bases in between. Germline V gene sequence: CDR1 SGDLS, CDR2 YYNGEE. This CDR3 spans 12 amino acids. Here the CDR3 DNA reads TGTGCCAGCAGCGCCCAGAACACTGAAGCTTTCTTT. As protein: CASSAQNTEAFF. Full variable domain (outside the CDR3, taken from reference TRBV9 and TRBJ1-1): DSGVTQTPKHLITATGQRVTLRCSPRSGDLSVYWYQQSLDQGLQFLIQYYNGEERAKGNILERFSAQQFPDLHSELNLSSLELGDSALYFCASSAQNTEAFFGQGTRLTVV.

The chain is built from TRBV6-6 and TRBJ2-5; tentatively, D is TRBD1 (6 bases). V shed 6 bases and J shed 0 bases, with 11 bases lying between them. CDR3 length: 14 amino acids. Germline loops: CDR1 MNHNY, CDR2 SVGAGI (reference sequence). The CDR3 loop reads CASRAGQNQETQYF. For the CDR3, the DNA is TGTGCCAGCAGGGCCGGACAGAACCAAGAGACCCAGTACTTC.

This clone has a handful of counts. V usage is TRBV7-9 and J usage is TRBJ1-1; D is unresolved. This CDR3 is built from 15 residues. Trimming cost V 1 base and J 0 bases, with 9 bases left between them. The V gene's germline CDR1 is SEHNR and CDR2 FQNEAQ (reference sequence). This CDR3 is CASSLGQLMNTEAFF. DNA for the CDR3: TGTGCCAGCAGCTTAGGTCAGCTCATGAACACTGAAGCTTTCTTT.

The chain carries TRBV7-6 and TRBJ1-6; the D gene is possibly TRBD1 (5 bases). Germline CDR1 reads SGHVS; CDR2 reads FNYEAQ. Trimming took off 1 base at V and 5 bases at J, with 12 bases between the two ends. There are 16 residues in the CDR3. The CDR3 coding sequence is TGTGCCAGCAGCTTAGGGGCAGGGTCTAATAATTCACCCCTCCACTTT. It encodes CASSLGAGSNNSPLHF.

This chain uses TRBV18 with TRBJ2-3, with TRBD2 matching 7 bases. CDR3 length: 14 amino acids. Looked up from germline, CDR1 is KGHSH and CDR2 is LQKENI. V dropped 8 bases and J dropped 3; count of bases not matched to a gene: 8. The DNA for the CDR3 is TGTGCCAGCCTCCAGGAGCGGGGAACAGATACGCAGTATTTT. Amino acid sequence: CASLQERGTDTQYF. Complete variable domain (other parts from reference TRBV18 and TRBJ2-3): NAGVMQNPRHLVRRRGQEARLRCSPMKGHSHVYWYRQLPEEGLKFMVYLQKENIIDESGMPKERFSAEFPKEGPSILRIQQVVRGDSAAYFCASLQERGTDTQYFGPGTRLTVL.

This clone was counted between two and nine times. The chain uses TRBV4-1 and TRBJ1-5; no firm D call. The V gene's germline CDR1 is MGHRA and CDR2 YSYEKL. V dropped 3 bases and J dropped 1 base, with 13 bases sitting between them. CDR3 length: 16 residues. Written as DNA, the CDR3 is TGCGCCAGCAGCCAGTCCGTTTTGATGAGCAATCAGCCCCAGCATTTT. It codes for CASSQSVLMSNQPQHF.

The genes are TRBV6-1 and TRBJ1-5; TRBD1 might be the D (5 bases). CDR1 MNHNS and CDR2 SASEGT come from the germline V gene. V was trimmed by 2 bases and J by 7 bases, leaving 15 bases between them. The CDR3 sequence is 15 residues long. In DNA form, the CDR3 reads TGTGCCAGCAGTGAACTGTACGGGGCTGGGCAGCCCCAGCATTTT. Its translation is CASSELYGAGQPQHF.

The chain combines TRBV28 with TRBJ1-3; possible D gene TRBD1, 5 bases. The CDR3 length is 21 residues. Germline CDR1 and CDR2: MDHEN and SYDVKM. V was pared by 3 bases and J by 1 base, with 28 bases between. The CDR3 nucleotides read TGTGCCAGCAGTTTCCCAAGGGGAGGCACAAAAGGCCCGGCTTCTGGAAACACCATATATTTT. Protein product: CASSFPRGGTKGPASGNTIYF.

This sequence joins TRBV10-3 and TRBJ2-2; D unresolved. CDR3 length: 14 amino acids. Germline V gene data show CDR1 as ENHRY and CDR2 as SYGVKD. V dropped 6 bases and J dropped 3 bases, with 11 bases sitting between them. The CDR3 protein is CAISMESDTGELFF. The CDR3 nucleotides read TGTGCCATCAGCATGGAGTCGGACACCGGGGAGCTGTTTTTT.